The 20 T cell receptor beta chains below were found in one sample sequenced in a study of vaccination and CD4 T cells after COVID-19. Described time point: late sampling 161 to 241 days after vaccination in a few convalescent patients. Treatment here: approximately nine-day PBMC culture with coronavirus spike peptide pools or control peptides (ViraFEST assay). The assay that was used to sequence DNA from cultured CD4+ T cells was the Oncomine TCR Beta short-read assay. TCRdb passed the PCR reads through MiXCR, listing each CDR3 protein once. The sample lists about 21,000 distinct CDR3 sequences; roughly 40% were seen once. Which antigens these TCRs recognize remains unknown. The sample was CD4+ T cells from blood, cultured in vitro, taken about 7 months after SARS-CoV-2 vaccination. These receptors came from a human donor who had recovered from COVID-19.

This clonotype is labeled medium-sized. J is TRBJ1-5 and V is TRBV28; D gene uncertain. V lost 4 bases and J 7 bases, leaving 8 bases between the germline ends. The CDR3 runs to 12 residues. Germline values: CDR1 MDHEN, CDR2 SYDVKM. CDR3 sequence (DNA): TGTGCCAGCAGTTGGGGAGGCCAGCCCCAGCATTTT. Protein sequence: CASSWGGQPQHF.

The genes are TRBV28 and TRBJ2-5; the D gene is possibly TRBD2 (7 bases). Trimming took 6 bases from V and 5 from J, leaving 16 bases between them. CDR1 and CDR2 (germline): MDHEN, SYDVKM. This CDR3 is built from 14 residues. This chain's CDR3 is CASSRRGARETQYF. The CDR3 DNA reads as TGTGCCAGCAGCCGCCGGGGGGCTCGGGAGACCCAGTACTTC.

The chain has TRBV10-2 and TRBJ1-5; 9 nucleotides align to TRBD1. Germline trimming cut 3 bases from V and 5 bases from J; bases unmatched to any gene: 5. CDR3 length: 15 residues. Looked up from germline, CDR1 is WSHSY and CDR2 is SAAADI. CDR3 loop: CASSDTGTGYQPQHF. The CDR3 coding sequence is TGCGCCAGCAGTGACACCGGGACAGGGTATCAGCCCCAGCATTTT.

The chain combines TRBV24-1 with TRBJ2-3, with 10 bases identical to TRBD2. This CDR3 region has 18 residues. The germline gives CDR1 KGHDR, CDR2 SFDVKD. The junction had 18 bases not matched to a gene; V was cut back by 10 bases and J by 3 bases. CDR3 bases: TGTGCCACAACTGGGAACGGGCTAGCGGGAGACGGGACAGATACGCAGTATTTT. Amino acid sequence: CATTGNGLAGDGTDTQYF.

The V gene is TRBV20-1, the J gene TRBJ2-3; D may be TRBD1 or TRBD2 (5 bases each). Germline V lookup: CDR1 DFQATT, CDR2 SNEGSKA (reference sequence). The CDR3 totals 13 residues. CDR3 amino acids: CSPGRPVPDTQYF. The CDR3 nucleotides are TGCAGCCCGGGACGCCCAGTCCCAGATACGCAGTATTTT.

This clonotype is termed medium-sized (0.01 to 0.1%). CDR3 sequence reads: CSASSPLTANTEAFF. The CDR3 nucleotides are TGCAGTGCTAGCTCTCCCTTGACAGCGAACACTGAAGCTTTCTTT. The rearrangement links TRBV20-1 to TRBJ1-1, with D possibly TRBD1 on 5 matching bases. CDR1 and CDR2 from the germline V gene are DFQATT and SNEGSKA (reference sequence). Trimming took off 3 bases at V and 1 base at J, with 15 bases between the two ends. The CDR3 covers 15 residues.

As for this clonotype: At one boundary the junction diverges from the germline segment, which might be a read error. The chain uses TRBV15 and TRBJ2-7; 9 bases match TRBD1. The germline V gene encodes CDR1 LNHNV and CDR2 YYDKDF (reference sequence). The CDR3 length is 15 residues. The CDR3 sequence is CATSKSPADRGGRDF. The CDR3 DNA sequence: TGTGCCACCAGCAAAAGCCCGGCCGACAGGGGGGGAAGGGACTTC.

This clonotype was recorded a few times. This chain joins TRBV7-9 and TRBJ2-5, with 8 bases fitting TRBD2. With 5 bases clipped from V and 5 bases from J, the junction kept 13 bases outside the gene matches. CDR1 and CDR2 from the germline V gene are SEHNR and FQNEAQ (reference sequence). This CDR3 comprises 16 residues. In DNA, the CDR3 is TGTGCCAGCAGCCGACTGGCGGGAGGAGGCTGGGAGACCCAGTACTTC. It translates to CASSRLAGGGWETQYF. Looking up the rest from reference TRBV7-9 and TRBJ2-5 gives the full variable domain: DTGVSQNPRHKITKRGQNVTFRCDPISEHNRLYWYRQTLGQGPEFLTYFQNEAQLEKSRLLSDRFSAERPKGSFSTLEIQRTEQGDSAMYLCASSRLAGGGWETQYFGPGTRLLVL.

The rearrangement links TRBV29-1 to TRBJ2-1; D is uncertain. Trimming removed 5 bases at V and 9 bases at J, with 20 bases between. Germline V gene sequence: CDR1 SQVTM, CDR2 ANQGSEA. This CDR3 has 14 amino acids. In DNA, the CDR3 is TGCAGCGTTATTTACGACCCAGCTGGTGGTGAGCAGTTCTTC. This sequence encodes CSVIYDPAGGEQFF.

The V and J genes are TRBV6-1 and TRBJ1-5; tentatively, D is TRBD1 (5 bases). CDR1 and CDR2 from the germline V gene are MNHNS and SASEGT. Between the trimmed V and J ends, which lost 5 bases and 2 bases, there was a span of 7 bases. The CDR3 has 13 amino acids. The CDR3: CASSTGRNQPQHF. The CDR3 coding sequence is TGTGCCAGCAGTACAGGCCGCAATCAGCCCCAGCATTTT.

The chain uses TRBV20-1 and TRBJ2-1, with TRBD2 matching 14 bases. CDR3 size: 13 residues. With 5 bases clipped from V and 12 bases from J, the junction kept 6 bases outside the gene matches. CDR1 and CDR2 (germline): DFQATT, SNEGSKA (reference sequence). As DNA, the CDR3 is TGCAGTGCTCCGACTAGCGGGAGGGCCGGGCAGTTCTTC. It translates to CSAPTSGRAGQFF.

This clonotype was found a few times. The genes are TRBV2 and TRBJ1-1; D gene ambiguous. Trimming cost V 4 bases and J 4 bases, with 13 bases left between them. The germline V gene encodes CDR1 SNHLY and CDR2 FYNNEI. The CDR3 runs to 14 residues. CDR3 nucleotide sequence: TGTGCCAGCAGTGGTGGACTGCGGGGCACTGAAGCTTTCTTT. This gives the protein CASSGGLRGTEAFF.

There are a few counts of this clonotype. J is TRBJ2-7 and V is TRBV7-2; tentative D call: TRBD2 (6 bases). The CDR3 sequence is 14 residues long. Germline lookup yields CDR1 SGHTA and CDR2 FQGNSA. The V and J ends lost 2 bases and 5 bases respectively, with 13 bases between them. Here the CDR3 DNA reads TGTGCCAGCAGCTTATTTCCGGGCGGGGACGAGCAGTACTTC. Encoded protein: CASSLFPGGDEQYF.

The V and J genes are TRBV6-1 and TRBJ2-7; tentative D call: TRBD1 (6 bases). V was trimmed by 5 bases and J by 4 bases, leaving 15 bases between them. Germline V CDR1 and CDR2: MNHNS, SASEGT. The CDR3 has 14 amino acids. CDR3 amino acids: CASSTTGPRYEQYF. CDR3 sequence (DNA): TGTGCCAGCAGTACGACAGGTCCCAGGTACGAGCAGTACTTC.

V usage is TRBV6-2 or TRBV6-3 and J usage is TRBJ2-7, with unresolved D. This CDR3 spans 11 amino acids. Germline V gives CDR1 MNHEY, CDR2 SVGEGT. Trimming took 4 bases from V and 3 from J, leaving 4 bases between them. The CDR3 spells CASSWVYEQYF. The DNA of the CDR3 is TGTGCCAGCAGTTGGGTCTACGAGCAGTACTTC.

The V gene is TRBV6-1, the J gene TRBJ2-1; D unclear. This CDR3 is built from 13 residues. CDR1 and CDR2 from the germline V gene are MNHNS and SASEGT. V was cut by 8 bases and J by 4 bases, with 12 bases left in between. The CDR3 sequence is CASSNFPYNEQFF. The CDR3 DNA sequence: TGTGCCAGCTCTAACTTTCCTTACAATGAGCAGTTCTTC.

This clonotype appeared a few times. DNA of the CDR3: TGTGCCAGCAGCCCTAACGTGGGAGCAAACATTCAGTACTTC. It is translated as CASSPNVGANIQYF. V gene TRBV7-2 combines with J gene TRBJ2-4; possible D gene TRBD2, 5 bases. Trimming took off 5 bases at V and 6 bases at J, with 14 bases between the two ends. CDR1 and CDR2 (germline): SGHTA, FQGNSA. CDR3 length: 14 amino acids.

The chain couples TRBV28 to TRBJ2-4; D perhaps matches TRBD2 (5 bases). The CDR3 covers 14 residues. Trimming took 3 bases from V and 6 from J, leaving 12 bases between them. The germline gives CDR1 MDHEN, CDR2 SYDVKM. This CDR3 reads CASSFVARPNIQYF. The CDR3 region has the DNA TGTGCCAGCAGTTTTGTAGCGCGGCCAAACATTCAGTACTTC.

V gene TRBV6-1 combines with J gene TRBJ2-1; D is possibly TRBD2 (5 bases). Germline CDR1 MNHNS, CDR2 SASEGT. The CDR3 extends over 15 amino acids. The V and J ends lost 6 bases and 5 bases respectively, with 17 bases between them. The CDR3 here is CASSTSIGLDNEQFF. The DNA for the CDR3 is TGTGCCAGCAGCACATCTATTGGACTCGACAATGAGCAGTTCTTC.

This clonotype has only a few counts. The gene calls are TRBV28 and TRBJ1-5, with D unresolved. The CDR3 loop spans 12 amino acids. V lost 1 base and J lost 7, with 5 bases in between. Germline V gives CDR1 MDHEN, CDR2 SYDVKM. The CDR3 DNA sequence: TGTGCCAGCAGTTTATTAAAACAGCCCCAGCATTTT. Protein: CASSLLKQPQHF.